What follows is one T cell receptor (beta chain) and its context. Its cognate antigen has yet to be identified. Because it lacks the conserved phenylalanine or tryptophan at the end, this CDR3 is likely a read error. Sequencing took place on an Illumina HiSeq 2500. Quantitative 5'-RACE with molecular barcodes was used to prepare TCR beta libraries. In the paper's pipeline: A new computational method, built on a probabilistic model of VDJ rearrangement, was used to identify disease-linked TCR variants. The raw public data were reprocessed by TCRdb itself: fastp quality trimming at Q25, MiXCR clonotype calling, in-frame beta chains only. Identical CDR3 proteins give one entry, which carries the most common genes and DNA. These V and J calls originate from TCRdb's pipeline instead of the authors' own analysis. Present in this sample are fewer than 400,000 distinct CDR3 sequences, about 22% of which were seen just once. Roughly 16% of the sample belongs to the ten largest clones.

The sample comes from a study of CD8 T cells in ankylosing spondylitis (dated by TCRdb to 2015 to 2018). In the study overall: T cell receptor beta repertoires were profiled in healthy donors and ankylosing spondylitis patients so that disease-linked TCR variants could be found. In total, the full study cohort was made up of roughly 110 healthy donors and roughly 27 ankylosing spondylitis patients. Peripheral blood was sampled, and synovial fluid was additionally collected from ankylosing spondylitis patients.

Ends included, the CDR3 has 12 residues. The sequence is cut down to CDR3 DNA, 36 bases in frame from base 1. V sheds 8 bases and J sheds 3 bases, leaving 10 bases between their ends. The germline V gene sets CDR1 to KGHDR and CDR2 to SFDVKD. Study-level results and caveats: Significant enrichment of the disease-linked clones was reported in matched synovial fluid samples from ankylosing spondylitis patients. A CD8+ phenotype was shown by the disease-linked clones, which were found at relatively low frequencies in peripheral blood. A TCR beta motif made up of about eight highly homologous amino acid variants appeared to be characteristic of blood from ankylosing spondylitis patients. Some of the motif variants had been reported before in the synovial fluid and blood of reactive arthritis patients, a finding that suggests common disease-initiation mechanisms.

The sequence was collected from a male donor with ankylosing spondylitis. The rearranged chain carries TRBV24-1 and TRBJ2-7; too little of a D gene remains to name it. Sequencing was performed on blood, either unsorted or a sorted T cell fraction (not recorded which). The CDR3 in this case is CATNSGFYEQYL. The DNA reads TGTGCCACCAATTCGGGTTTCTACGAGCAGTACCTC.